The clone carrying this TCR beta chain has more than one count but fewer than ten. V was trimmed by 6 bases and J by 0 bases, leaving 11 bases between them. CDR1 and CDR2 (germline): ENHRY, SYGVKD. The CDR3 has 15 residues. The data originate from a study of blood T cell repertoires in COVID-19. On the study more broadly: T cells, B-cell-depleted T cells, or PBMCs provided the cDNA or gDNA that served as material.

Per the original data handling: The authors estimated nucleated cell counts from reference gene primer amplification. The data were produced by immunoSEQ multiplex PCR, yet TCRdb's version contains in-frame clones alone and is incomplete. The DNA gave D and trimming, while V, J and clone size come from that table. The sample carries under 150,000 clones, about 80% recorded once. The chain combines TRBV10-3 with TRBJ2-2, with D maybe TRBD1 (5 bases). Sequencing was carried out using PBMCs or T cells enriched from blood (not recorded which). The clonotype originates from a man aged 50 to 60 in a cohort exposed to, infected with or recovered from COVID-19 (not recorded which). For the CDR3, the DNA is TGTGCCATCAGGCCGCTAGGGGCGAACACCGGGGAGCTGTTTTTT. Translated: CAIRPLGANTGELFF.